Listed here is a single TCR beta chain. Which antigen it targets is not known. The record has no base qualities; no much larger clone is one base away. These data originate in a study of blood T cell repertoires in COVID-19 (TCRdb year 2020). Broadly, across the study: Collaborator samples came from the United States, Italy and Spain and covered acute and convalescent phases of COVID-19. HLA class I and class II types, where available, came from metadata supplied by the sample provider rather than from assay-based typing. A freely available public database, intended as a resource for researchers studying the immune response to SARS-CoV-2, is where the repertoires were released. The samples were drawn from the first 160 participants of the ongoing ImmuneRACE study and from 1,254 subjects provided by 6 global collaborators. Sample metadata almost always included a de-identified subject ID, COVID-19 status, age in years and sex. Deeply sampled blood TCRbeta repertoires from subjects exposed to, actively infected with, or recovered from COVID-19 were included in the dataset. The prospective study material was composed of cDNA or gDNA derived from T cells, B-cell-depleted T cells, or PBMCs.

The collaborating institutions used their own protocols to collect whole blood in K2EDTA tubes. For TCRbeta analysis, collaborators shipped samples as frozen whole blood, isolated PBMCs, or DNA extracted from either of those sample types. At the junction V is shortened by 3 bases and J by 10 bases, with 7 bases in between. CDR1 and CDR2, per the germline V gene, are MDHEN and SYDVKM. From its cysteine to its phenylalanine, the CDR3 spans 12 amino acids. Solely the CDR3 DNA is kept, with 36 bases framed from the first base. The immunoSEQ Assay, a bias-controlled multiplex PCR, was used to amplify TCRbeta CDR3 regions from genomic DNA. Regarding the original processing steps: Nucleated cell counts per sample were estimated from amplification of reference gene primers within the assay. Sequence reads were collapsed and filtered to measure the absolute abundance of every unique TCRbeta CDR3 rearrangement. For each sample, productive Simpson clonality was calculated as the square root of Simpson's diversity index across productive rearrangements. TCRdb took this table from immuneACCESS and kept in-frame rearrangements with V and J called. Such tables lack part of the clones; where checked against another copy, unresolved V genes explain under half of the gap, and the rest is unexplained. Clone size and V and J calls were adopted from that table, with D and trimming inferred from the DNA. Counted in this sample were 110,000 or so clones; about 87% of them appeared once. Clones ranked in the top ten supply 4.6% of the sample.

Summary of the overall study and its limitations: The amount of clinical and demographic metadata varied by source and participant and was provided uncurated.

Material: peripheral blood. This clonotype originated in a woman aged 45-65 years with acute or convalescent COVID-19. Recombination linked TRBV28 to TRBJ2-6; the D gene is perhaps TRBD2, on 5 matching bases. The CDR3 is CASSFSGNVLTF. The nucleotides are TGTGCCAGCAGTTTCTCGGGGAACGTCCTGACTTTC.